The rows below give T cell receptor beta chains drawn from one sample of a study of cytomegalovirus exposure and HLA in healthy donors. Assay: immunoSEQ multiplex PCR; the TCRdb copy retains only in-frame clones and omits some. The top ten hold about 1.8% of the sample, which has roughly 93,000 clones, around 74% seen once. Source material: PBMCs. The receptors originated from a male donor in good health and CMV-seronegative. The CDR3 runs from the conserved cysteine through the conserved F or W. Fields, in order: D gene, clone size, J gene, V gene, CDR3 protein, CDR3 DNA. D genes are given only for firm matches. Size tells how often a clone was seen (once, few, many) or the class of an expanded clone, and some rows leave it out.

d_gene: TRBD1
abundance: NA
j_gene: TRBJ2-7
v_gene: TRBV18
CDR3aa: CASSPLNRGPSYEQYF
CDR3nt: TGTGCCAGCTCACCGTTGAACAGGGGACCATCCTACGAGCAGTACTTC

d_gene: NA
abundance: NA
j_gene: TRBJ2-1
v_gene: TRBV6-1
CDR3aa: CASRGEYNEQFF
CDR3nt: TGTGCCAGCAGAGGGGAATACAATGAGCAGTTCTTC

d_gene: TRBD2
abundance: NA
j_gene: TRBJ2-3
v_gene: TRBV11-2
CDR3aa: CASNYNGLAGDTQYF
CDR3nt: TGTGCCAGCAATTATAACGGACTAGCGGGAGATACGCAGTATTTT

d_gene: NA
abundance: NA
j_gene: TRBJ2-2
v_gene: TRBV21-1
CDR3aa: CASSKEVADRRNTGELFF
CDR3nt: TGTGCCAGCAGCAAAGAGGTAGCGGACAGGAGGAACACCGGGGAGCTGTTTTTT

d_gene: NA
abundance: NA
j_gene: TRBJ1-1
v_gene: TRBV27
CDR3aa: CASSTSGAWVAFF
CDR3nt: TGTGCCAGCAGTACTTCAGGGGCCTGGGTAGCTTTCTTT

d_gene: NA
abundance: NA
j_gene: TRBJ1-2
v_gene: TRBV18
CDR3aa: CASGVQRLANYGYTF
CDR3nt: TGTGCCAGCGGGGTTCAGCGACTAGCTAACTATGGCTACACCTTC

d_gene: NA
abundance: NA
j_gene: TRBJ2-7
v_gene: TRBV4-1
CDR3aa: CASSQARPGAEQYF
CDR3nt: TGCGCCAGCAGCCAAGCGAGGCCTGGAGCCGAGCAGTACTTC

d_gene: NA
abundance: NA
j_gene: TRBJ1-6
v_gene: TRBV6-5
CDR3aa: CASSPGQLNSPLHF
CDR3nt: TGTGCCAGCAGCCCAGGACAGCTTAATTCACCCCTCCACTTT

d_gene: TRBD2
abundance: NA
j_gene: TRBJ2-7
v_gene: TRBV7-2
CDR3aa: CASSLTSGSHEQYF
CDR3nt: TGTGCCAGCAGCTTAACTAGCGGGAGTCACGAGCAGTACTTC

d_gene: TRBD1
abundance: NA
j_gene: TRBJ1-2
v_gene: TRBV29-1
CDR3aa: CSVGGQADGYTF
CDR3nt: TGCAGCGTTGGGGGACAGGCGGATGGCTACACCTTC

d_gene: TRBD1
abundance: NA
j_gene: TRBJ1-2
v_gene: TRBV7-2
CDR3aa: CASSQRTGRSYGYTF
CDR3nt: TGTGCCAGCAGCCAGAGGACAGGGCGATCCTATGGCTACACCTTC

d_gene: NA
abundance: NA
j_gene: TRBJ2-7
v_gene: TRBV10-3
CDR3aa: CAISTRDSTYEQYF
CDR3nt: TGTGCCATCAGTACCAGGGACTCCACCTACGAGCAGTACTTC

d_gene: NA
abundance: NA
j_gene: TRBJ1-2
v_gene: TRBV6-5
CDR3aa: CASRPTGFYGYTF
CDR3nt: TGTGCCAGCAGGCCCACAGGGTTCTATGGCTACACCTTC

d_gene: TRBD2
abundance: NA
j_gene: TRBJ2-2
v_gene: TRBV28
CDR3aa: CASRHQRAGGLNTGELFF
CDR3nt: TGTGCCAGCAGACACCAGCGAGCGGGAGGGCTGAACACCGGGGAGCTGTTTTTT

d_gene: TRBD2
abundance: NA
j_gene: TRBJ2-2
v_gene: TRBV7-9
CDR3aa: CASSRGLEAGELFF
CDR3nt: TGTGCCAGCAGCCGGGGACTAGAGGCCGGGGAGCTGTTTTTT

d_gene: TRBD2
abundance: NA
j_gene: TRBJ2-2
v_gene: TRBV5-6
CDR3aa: CASNYGRGYTGELFF
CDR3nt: TGTGCCAGCAACTACGGGAGGGGTTACACCGGGGAGTTGTTTTTT

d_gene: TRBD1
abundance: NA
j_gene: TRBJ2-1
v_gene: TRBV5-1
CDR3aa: CASSFDREYNEQFF
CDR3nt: TGCGCCAGCAGCTTTGACAGGGAGTACAATGAGCAGTTCTTC

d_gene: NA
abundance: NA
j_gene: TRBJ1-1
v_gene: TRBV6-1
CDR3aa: CASSWEGTNTEAFF
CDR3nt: TGTGCCAGCAGCTGGGAGGGTACGAACACTGAAGCTTTCTTT

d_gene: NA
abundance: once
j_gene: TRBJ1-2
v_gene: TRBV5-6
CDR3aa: CASSLQGVHGYTF
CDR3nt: TGTGCCAGCAGCCTACAGGGTGTCCATGGCTACACCTTC

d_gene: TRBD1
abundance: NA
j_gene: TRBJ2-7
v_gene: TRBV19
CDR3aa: CASSLYSGTGYEQYF
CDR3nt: TGTGCCAGTAGTCTCTACTCCGGGACAGGCTACGAGCAGTACTTC

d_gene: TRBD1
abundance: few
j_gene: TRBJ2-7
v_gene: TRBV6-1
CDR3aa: CAGDTGTGYGEQYF
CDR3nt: TGTGCCGGAGATACCGGGACAGGGTACGGCGAGCAGTACTTC

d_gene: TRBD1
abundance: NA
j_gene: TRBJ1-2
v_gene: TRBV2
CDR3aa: CASSEDRGDFNYGYTF
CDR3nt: TGTGCCAGCAGTGAGGACAGGGGAGACTTCAACTATGGCTACACCTTC

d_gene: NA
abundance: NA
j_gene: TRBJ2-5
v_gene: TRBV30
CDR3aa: CAWSVRVRETQYF
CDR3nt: TGTGCCTGGAGTGTTCGGGTCCGAGAGACCCAGTACTTC

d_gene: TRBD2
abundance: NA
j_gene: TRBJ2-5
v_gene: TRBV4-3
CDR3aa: CASSQVSGRGGETQYF
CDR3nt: TGCGCCAGCAGCCAAGTGTCCGGGAGGGGTGGGGAGACCCAGTACTTC

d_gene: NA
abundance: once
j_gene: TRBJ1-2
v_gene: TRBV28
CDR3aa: CASSLGGLGYGYTF
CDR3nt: TGTGCCAGCAGTCTCGGGGGTTTGGGCTATGGCTACACCTTC

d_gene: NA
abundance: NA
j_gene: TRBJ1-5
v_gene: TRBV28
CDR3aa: CASSSYGQQYSNQPQHF
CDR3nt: TGTGCCAGCAGCTCATATGGACAGCAATATAGCAATCAGCCCCAGCATTTT

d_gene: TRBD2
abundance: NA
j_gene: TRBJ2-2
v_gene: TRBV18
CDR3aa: CASSRSSGWRAGELFF
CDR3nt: TGTGCCAGCTCCCGTTCTAGCGGATGGAGGGCCGGGGAGCTGTTTTTT

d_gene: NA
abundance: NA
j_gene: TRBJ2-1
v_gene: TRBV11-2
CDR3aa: CASRPPLGPEQFF
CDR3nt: TGTGCCAGCAGACCGCCACTAGGGCCGGAGCAGTTCTTC

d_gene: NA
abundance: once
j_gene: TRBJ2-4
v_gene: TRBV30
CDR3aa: CASTLDHRGIQYF
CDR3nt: TGTGCCTCCACTCTGGACCACCGGGGCATTCAGTACTTC